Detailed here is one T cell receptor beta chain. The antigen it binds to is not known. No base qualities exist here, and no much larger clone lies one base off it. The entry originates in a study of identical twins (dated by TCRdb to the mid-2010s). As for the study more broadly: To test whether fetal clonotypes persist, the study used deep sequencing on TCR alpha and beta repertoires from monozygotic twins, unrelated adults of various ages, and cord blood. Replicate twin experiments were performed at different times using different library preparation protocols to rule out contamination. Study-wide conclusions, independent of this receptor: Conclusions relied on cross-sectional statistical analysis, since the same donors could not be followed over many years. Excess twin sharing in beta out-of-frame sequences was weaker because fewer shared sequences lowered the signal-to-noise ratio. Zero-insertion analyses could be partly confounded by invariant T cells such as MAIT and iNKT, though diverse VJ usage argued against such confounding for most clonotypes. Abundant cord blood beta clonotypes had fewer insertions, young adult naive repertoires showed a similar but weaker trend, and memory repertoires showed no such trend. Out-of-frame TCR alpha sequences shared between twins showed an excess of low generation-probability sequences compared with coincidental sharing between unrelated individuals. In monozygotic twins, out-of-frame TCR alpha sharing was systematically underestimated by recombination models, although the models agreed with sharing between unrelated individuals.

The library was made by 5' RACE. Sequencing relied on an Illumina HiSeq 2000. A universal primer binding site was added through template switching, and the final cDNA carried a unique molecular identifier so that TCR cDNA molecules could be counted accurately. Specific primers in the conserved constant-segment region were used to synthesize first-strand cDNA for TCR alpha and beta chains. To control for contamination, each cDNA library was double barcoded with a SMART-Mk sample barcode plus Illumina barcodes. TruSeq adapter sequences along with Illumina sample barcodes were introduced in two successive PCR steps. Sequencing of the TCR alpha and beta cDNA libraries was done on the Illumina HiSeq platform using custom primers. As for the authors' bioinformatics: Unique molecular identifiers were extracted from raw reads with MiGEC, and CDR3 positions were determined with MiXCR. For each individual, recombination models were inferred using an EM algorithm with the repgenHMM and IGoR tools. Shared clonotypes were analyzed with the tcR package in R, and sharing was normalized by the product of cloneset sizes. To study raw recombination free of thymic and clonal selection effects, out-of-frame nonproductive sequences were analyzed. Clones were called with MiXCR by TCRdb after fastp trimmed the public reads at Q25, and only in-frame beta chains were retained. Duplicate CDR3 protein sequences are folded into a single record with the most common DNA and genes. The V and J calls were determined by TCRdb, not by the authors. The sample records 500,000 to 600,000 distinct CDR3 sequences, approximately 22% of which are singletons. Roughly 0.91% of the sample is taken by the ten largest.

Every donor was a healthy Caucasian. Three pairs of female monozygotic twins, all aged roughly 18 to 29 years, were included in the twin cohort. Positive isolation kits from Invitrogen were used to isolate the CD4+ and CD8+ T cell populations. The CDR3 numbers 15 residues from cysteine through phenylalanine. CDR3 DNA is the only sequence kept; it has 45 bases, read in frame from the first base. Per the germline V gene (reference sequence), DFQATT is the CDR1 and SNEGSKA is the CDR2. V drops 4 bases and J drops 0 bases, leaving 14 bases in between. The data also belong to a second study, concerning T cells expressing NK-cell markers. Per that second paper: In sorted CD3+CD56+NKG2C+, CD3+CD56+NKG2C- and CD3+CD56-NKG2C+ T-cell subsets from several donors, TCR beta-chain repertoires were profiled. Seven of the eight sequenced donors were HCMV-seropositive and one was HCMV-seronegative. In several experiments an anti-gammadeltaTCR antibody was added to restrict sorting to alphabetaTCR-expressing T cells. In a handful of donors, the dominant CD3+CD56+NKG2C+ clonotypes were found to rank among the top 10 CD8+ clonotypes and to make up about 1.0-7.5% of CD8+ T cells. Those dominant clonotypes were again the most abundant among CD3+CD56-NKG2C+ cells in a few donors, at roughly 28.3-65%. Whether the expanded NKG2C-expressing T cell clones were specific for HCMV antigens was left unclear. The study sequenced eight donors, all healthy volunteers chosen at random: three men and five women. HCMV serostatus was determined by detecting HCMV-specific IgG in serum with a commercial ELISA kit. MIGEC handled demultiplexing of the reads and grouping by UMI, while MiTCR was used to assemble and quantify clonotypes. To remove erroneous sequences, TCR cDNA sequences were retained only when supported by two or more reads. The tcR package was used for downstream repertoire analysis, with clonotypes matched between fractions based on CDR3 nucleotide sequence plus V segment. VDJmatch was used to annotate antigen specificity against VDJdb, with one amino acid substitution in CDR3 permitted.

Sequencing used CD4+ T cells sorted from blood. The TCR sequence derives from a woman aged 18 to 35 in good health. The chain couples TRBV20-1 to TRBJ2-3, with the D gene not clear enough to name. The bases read TGCAGTGCTACCGCCACATGGGGTAGCACAGATACGCAGTATTTT. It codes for CSATATWGSTDTQYF.